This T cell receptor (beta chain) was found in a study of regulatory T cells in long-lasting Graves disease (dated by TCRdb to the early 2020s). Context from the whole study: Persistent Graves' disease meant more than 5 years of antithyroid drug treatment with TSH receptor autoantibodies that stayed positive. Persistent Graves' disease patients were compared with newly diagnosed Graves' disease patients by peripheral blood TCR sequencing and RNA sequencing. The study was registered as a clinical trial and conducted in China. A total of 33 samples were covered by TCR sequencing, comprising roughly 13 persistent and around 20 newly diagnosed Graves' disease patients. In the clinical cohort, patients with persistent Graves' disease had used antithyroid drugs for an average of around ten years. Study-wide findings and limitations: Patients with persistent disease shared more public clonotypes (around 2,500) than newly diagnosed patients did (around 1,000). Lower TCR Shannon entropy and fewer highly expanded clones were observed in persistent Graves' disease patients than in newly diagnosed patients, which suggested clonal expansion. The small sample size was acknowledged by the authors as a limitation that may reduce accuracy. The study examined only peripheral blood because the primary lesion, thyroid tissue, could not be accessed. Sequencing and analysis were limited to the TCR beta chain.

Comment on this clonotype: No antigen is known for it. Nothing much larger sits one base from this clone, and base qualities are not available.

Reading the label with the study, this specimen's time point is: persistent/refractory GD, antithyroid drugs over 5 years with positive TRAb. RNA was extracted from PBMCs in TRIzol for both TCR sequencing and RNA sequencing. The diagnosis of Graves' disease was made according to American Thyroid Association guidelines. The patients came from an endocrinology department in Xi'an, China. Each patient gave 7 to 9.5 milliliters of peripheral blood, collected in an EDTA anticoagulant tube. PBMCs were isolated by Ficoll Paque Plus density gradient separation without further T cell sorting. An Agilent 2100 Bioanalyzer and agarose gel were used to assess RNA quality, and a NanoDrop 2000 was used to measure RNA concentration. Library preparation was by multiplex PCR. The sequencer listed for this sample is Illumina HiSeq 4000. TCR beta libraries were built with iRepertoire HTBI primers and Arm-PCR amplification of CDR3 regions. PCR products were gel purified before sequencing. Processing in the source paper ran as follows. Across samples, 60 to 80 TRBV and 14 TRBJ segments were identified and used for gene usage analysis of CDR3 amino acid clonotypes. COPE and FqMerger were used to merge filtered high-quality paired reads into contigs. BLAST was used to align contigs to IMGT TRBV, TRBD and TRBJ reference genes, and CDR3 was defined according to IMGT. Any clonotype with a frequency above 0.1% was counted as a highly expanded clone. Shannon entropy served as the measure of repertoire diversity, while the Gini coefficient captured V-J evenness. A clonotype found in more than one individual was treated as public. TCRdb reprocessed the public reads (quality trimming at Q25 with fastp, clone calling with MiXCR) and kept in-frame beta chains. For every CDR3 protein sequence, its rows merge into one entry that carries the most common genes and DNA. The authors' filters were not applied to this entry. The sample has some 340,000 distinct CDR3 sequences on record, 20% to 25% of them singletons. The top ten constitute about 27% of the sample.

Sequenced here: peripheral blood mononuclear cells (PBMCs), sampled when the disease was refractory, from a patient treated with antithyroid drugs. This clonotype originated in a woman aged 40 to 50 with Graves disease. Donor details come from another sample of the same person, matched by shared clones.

The nucleotides are TGCGCCAGCAGCTTGACGGGAGAACAGTACGAGCAGTACTTC. The encoded protein is CASSLTGEQYEQYF. This chain joins TRBV5-1 to TRBJ2-7; the D gene is perhaps TRBD2, from 6 matching bases. The trim is 1 base for V and 4 bases for J, with a gap of 12 bases between the germline ends. Its CDR3 holds 14 amino acids, cysteine through phenylalanine. CDR3 DNA only is kept here, 42 bases in frame from base 1. Sequences SGHRS (CDR1) and YFSETQ (CDR2) are obtained from the germline V gene.